A selection of T cell receptor beta chains follows, all from one sample in a study of cytotoxic CD8 clonotypes in ibrutinib-treated CLL. Sequencing was performed with immunoSEQ multiplex PCR; in TCRdb, only in-frame clones are kept and a portion is missing. The sample records hundreds of thousands of clones, just under 80% being singletons. The input for sequencing was PBMCs, taken after 12 months of ibrutinib treatment. These TCRs come from a human donor with chronic lymphocytic leukemia. Each CDR3 is given with its conserved first and last residue. Each record gives: clone size, D gene, J gene, V gene, CDR3 DNA, CDR3 protein. A D gene is named only where the DNA matches it firmly. Size tells how often a clone was seen (once, few, many) or the class of an expanded clone, and some rows leave it out.

clone_size: -
d_call: -
j_call: TRBJ2-7
v_call: TRBV7-9
cdr3_nt: TGCACAGGAGGGCCCTACTCCTACGAGCAGTACTTC
cdr3_aa: CTGGPYSYEQYF

clone_size: -
d_call: TRBD1
j_call: TRBJ1-1
v_call: TRBV7-8
cdr3_nt: TGTGCCAGCAGTGGACAGGCCGCCTCGATGAACACTGAAGCTTTCTTT
cdr3_aa: CASSGQAASMNTEAFF

clone_size: once
d_call: -
j_call: TRBJ2-3
v_call: TRBV5-6
cdr3_nt: TGTGCCAGCACCTTCGGGGCCTCAGATACGCAGTATTTT
cdr3_aa: CASTFGASDTQYF

clone_size: -
d_call: -
j_call: TRBJ1-2
v_call: TRBV11-3
cdr3_nt: TGTGCCAGCAGCTTAGGGACAGACTATGGCTACACCTTC
cdr3_aa: CASSLGTDYGYTF

clone_size: -
d_call: TRBD1
j_call: TRBJ2-7
v_call: TRBV19
cdr3_nt: TGTGCCAGTACCGGGACAGGGATCTCCTACGAGCAGTACTTC
cdr3_aa: CASTGTGISYEQYF

clone_size: -
d_call: -
j_call: TRBJ2-7
v_call: TRBV6-5
cdr3_nt: TGTGCCAGCAGTTACCAGGGCGCCTCCTACGAGCAGTACTTC
cdr3_aa: CASSYQGASYEQYF

clone_size: -
d_call: -
j_call: TRBJ1-2
v_call: TRBV12-5
cdr3_nt: TGTGCTAGTGGTTTGCACTCCTCCCCGGTCGGCTACACCTTC
cdr3_aa: CASGLHSSPVGYTF

clone_size: once
d_call: TRBD1
j_call: TRBJ1-3
v_call: TRBV19
cdr3_nt: TGTGCCAGTATGGGACAGGGATCTGGAAACACCATATATTTT
cdr3_aa: CASMGQGSGNTIYF

clone_size: -
d_call: TRBD1
j_call: TRBJ1-5
v_call: TRBV6-5
cdr3_nt: TGTGCCAGCAGTCCCGGGACAGGGAATCAGCCCCAGCATTTT
cdr3_aa: CASSPGTGNQPQHF

clone_size: once
d_call: -
j_call: TRBJ1-2
v_call: TRBV29-1
cdr3_nt: TGCAGCGTTGAAATCGACAGCCAGTCTAACTATGGCTACACCTTC
cdr3_aa: CSVEIDSQSNYGYTF

clone_size: -
d_call: -
j_call: TRBJ1-2
v_call: TRBV5-1
cdr3_nt: TGCGCCAGCAGCTTGGGGGACACCGATTCCTATGGCTACACCTTC
cdr3_aa: CASSLGDTDSYGYTF

clone_size: -
d_call: TRBD1
j_call: TRBJ1-1
v_call: TRBV11-2
cdr3_nt: TGTGCCAGCAGCTTAGAGCCAGGGGGCTTCACTGAAGCTTTCTTT
cdr3_aa: CASSLEPGGFTEAFF

clone_size: -
d_call: -
j_call: TRBJ2-1
v_call: TRBV30
cdr3_nt: TGTGCCATAAACCATGGGGGTAATGAGCAGTTCTTC
cdr3_aa: CAINHGGNEQFF

clone_size: once
d_call: -
j_call: TRBJ2-1
v_call: TRBV14
cdr3_nt: TGTGCCAGCAGCCAAGATGGGGGACTGCTCTCCTACAATGAGCAGTTCTTC
cdr3_aa: CASSQDGGLLSYNEQFF

clone_size: -
d_call: TRBD1
j_call: TRBJ1-2
v_call: TRBV30
cdr3_nt: TGTGCCTGGAGTCCAGGGGGGTATAGCTACACCTTC
cdr3_aa: CAWSPGGYSYTF

clone_size: -
d_call: -
j_call: TRBJ2-1
v_call: TRBV19
cdr3_nt: TGTGCCAGTAGTATGGGGGGCTCAAGTGGGCCGGACAATGAGCAGTTCTTC
cdr3_aa: CASSMGGSSGPDNEQFF

clone_size: -
d_call: -
j_call: TRBJ1-3
v_call: TRBV7-2
cdr3_nt: TGTGCCAGCACCCAGTTAAGCTCTGGAAACACCATATATTTT
cdr3_aa: CASTQLSSGNTIYF

clone_size: -
d_call: -
j_call: TRBJ2-5
v_call: TRBV27
cdr3_nt: TGTGCCAGCAGTACGGGGGAGACCCAGTACTTC
cdr3_aa: CASSTGETQYF

clone_size: once
d_call: -
j_call: TRBJ2-5
v_call: TRBV5-4
cdr3_nt: TGTGCCAGCAGCTTGGTTTTAGGGGCAGATCTAGAGACCCAGTACTTC
cdr3_aa: CASSLVLGADLETQYF

clone_size: -
d_call: -
j_call: TRBJ2-5
v_call: TRBV5-1
cdr3_nt: TGCGCCAGCAGCACCCAGACTAGGTCGGAGACCCAGTACTTC
cdr3_aa: CASSTQTRSETQYF

clone_size: -
d_call: TRBD2
j_call: TRBJ2-5
v_call: TRBV6-1
cdr3_nt: TGTGCCAGCACTGCGGGGGGTTTTGGGACCCAGTACTTC
cdr3_aa: CASTAGGFGTQYF

clone_size: -
d_call: -
j_call: TRBJ1-2
v_call: TRBV6-1
cdr3_nt: TGTGCCAGCAGTGACGCACCACCCCCCCTTAACTATGGCTACACCTTC
cdr3_aa: CASSDAPPPLNYGYTF

clone_size: -
d_call: -
j_call: TRBJ1-2
v_call: TRBV4-2
cdr3_nt: TGTGCCAGCAGCGCCCGAACGTCCGGGGAGTATGGCTACACCTTC
cdr3_aa: CASSARTSGEYGYTF

clone_size: -
d_call: -
j_call: TRBJ2-3
v_call: TRBV11-2
cdr3_nt: TGTGCCAGCAGCTTAGGACGGGACCGGCTCACAGATACGCAGTATTTT
cdr3_aa: CASSLGRDRLTDTQYF

clone_size: few
d_call: -
j_call: TRBJ2-3
v_call: TRBV10-1
cdr3_nt: TGCGCCAGCAGTGAGTCCGGCGAAGATACGCAGTATTTT
cdr3_aa: CASSESGEDTQYF

clone_size: -
d_call: -
j_call: TRBJ2-1
v_call: TRBV7-9
cdr3_nt: TGTGCCAGCAGCCCCCAGGGAGGAAGGCGATACAATGAGCAGTTCTTC
cdr3_aa: CASSPQGGRRYNEQFF

clone_size: -
d_call: -
j_call: TRBJ2-1
v_call: TRBV28
cdr3_nt: TGTGCCAGCAGAAGGAGGGCCTACAATGAGCAGTTCTTC
cdr3_aa: CASRRRAYNEQFF

clone_size: once
d_call: TRBD1
j_call: TRBJ1-2
v_call: TRBV20-1
cdr3_nt: TGCAGTGCGTCGGGACAGTATGGCTACACCTTC
cdr3_aa: CSASGQYGYTF

clone_size: -
d_call: TRBD1
j_call: TRBJ1-2
v_call: TRBV6-1
cdr3_nt: TGTGCCAGCAGTGAAGCGCTCACGGGACAGGGGAACTATGGCTACACCTTC
cdr3_aa: CASSEALTGQGNYGYTF

clone_size: few
d_call: TRBD2
j_call: TRBJ2-7
v_call: TRBV5-1
cdr3_nt: TGCGCCAGTGCCCGACTAGCGGGAGGCGAGCAGTACTTC
cdr3_aa: CASARLAGGEQYF

clone_size: -
d_call: TRBD1
j_call: TRBJ1-5
v_call: TRBV18
cdr3_nt: TGTGCCAGCTCACCACGAGTGACAGGGGATCAGCCCCAGCATTTT
cdr3_aa: CASSPRVTGDQPQHF

clone_size: -
d_call: -
j_call: TRBJ1-2
v_call: TRBV5-4
cdr3_nt: TGTGCCAGCAGCTTCGCCTCCACATCGACCTATGGCTACACCTTC
cdr3_aa: CASSFASTSTYGYTF

clone_size: -
d_call: -
j_call: TRBJ1-5
v_call: TRBV18
cdr3_nt: TGTGCCAGCTCGTACCGGAACGGGTTTTTGAGCAATCAGCCCCAGCATTTT
cdr3_aa: CASSYRNGFLSNQPQHF

clone_size: once
d_call: TRBD1
j_call: TRBJ1-3
v_call: TRBV6-1
cdr3_nt: TGTGCCAGCAGTGGGGACAGCAACATCCCTGGAAACACCATATATTTT
cdr3_aa: CASSGDSNIPGNTIYF

clone_size: once
d_call: -
j_call: TRBJ1-5
v_call: TRBV5-5
cdr3_nt: TGTGCCAGCAGCCCCCGCAATCAGCCCCAGCATTTT
cdr3_aa: CASSPRNQPQHF

clone_size: -
d_call: TRBD2
j_call: TRBJ2-7
v_call: TRBV7-6
cdr3_nt: TGTGCCAGCAGCTTGGGACTAGCGCGAGACGAGCAGTACTTC
cdr3_aa: CASSLGLARDEQYF

clone_size: -
d_call: -
j_call: TRBJ1-1
v_call: TRBV7-9
cdr3_nt: TGTGCCAGCAGCTTTGATACCCTGGGCAGGACTGAAGCTTTCTTT
cdr3_aa: CASSFDTLGRTEAFF

clone_size: -
d_call: -
j_call: TRBJ1-2
v_call: TRBV13
cdr3_nt: TGTGCCAGCAGCTACCGGGGGGGTGCATATGGCTACACCTTC
cdr3_aa: CASSYRGGAYGYTF

clone_size: -
d_call: TRBD1
j_call: TRBJ1-1
v_call: TRBV15
cdr3_nt: TGTGCCACCAGTTGGGACAGGAACACTGAAGCTTTCTTT
cdr3_aa: CATSWDRNTEAFF

clone_size: -
d_call: -
j_call: TRBJ2-5
v_call: TRBV5-1
cdr3_nt: TGCGCCAGCAAGGCTGTCCAAAGGGAGACCCAGTACTTC
cdr3_aa: CASKAVQRETQYF

clone_size: -
d_call: TRBD1
j_call: TRBJ2-7
v_call: TRBV27
cdr3_nt: TGTGCCAGCGGCCCTCGGACAGGGGGCTTTTACGAGCAGTACTTC
cdr3_aa: CASGPRTGGFYEQYF

clone_size: -
d_call: -
j_call: TRBJ2-7
v_call: TRBV4-2
cdr3_nt: TGTGCCAGCAGCCAAGCGGTGGACGAGCAGTACTTC
cdr3_aa: CASSQAVDEQYF

clone_size: -
d_call: -
j_call: TRBJ2-3
v_call: TRBV7-9
cdr3_nt: TGTGCCAGCAGCGTTCAGGCTATCACAGATACGCAGTATTTT
cdr3_aa: CASSVQAITDTQYF

clone_size: -
d_call: -
j_call: TRBJ2-2
v_call: TRBV7-6
cdr3_nt: TGTGCCAGCAGCTTAGGGAACACCGGGGAGCTGTTTTTT
cdr3_aa: CASSLGNTGELFF

clone_size: -
d_call: -
j_call: TRBJ1-3
v_call: TRBV28
cdr3_nt: TGTGCCAGCACCCAGCCGGACAGAAACACCATATATTTT
cdr3_aa: CASTQPDRNTIYF

clone_size: -
d_call: TRBD2
j_call: TRBJ2-1
v_call: TRBV9
cdr3_nt: TGTGCCAGCAGCGCAACTAGCGGGACGTACAATGAGCAGTTCTTC
cdr3_aa: CASSATSGTYNEQFF